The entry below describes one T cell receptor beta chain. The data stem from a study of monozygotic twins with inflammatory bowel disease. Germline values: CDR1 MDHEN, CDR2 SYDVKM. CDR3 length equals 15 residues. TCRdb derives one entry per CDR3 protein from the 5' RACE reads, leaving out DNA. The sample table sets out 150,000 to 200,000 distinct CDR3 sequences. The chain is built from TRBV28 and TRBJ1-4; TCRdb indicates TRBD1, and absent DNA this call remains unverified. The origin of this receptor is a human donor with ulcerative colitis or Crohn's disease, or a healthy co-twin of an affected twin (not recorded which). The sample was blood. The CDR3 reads CASRSDRGNFEKLFF.